These 17 T cell receptor beta chains were sequenced from one sample in a study of T-cell reconstitution after alpha-beta-depleted transplantation in children. For TCRbeta, the library was prepared with unique molecular identifiers. Each CDR3 protein gets one entry after TCRdb re-called the PCR reads with MiXCR. The data show some 840,000 distinct CDR3 sequences, 15% to 20% seen once. The specimen was PBMCs, mostly from graft donor cells, collected 360 days after TCRalphabeta/CD19-depleted stem cell transplant. These receptor sequences come from a male patient younger than 18 who had a stem cell transplant for acute lymphoblastic leukemia, so the T cells may come from the graft donor.

The V gene is TRBV19, the J gene TRBJ2-1; 7 positions match TRBD2. CDR1 is LNHDA and CDR2 is SQIVND in the germline V gene (reference sequence). Trimming at V came to 0 bases and at J to 4 bases, leaving 12 bases not matched to a gene. This CDR3 contains 18 residues. The CDR3, as DNA: TGTGCCAGTAGTATAGATCGTGGTTGGGAGGGTCATTACAATGAGCAGTTCTTC. This codes for CASSIDRGWEGHYNEQFF.

This clonotype has more than one count but fewer than ten. This sequence joins TRBV4-2 and TRBJ2-1, with 8 positions matching TRBD2. The V and J ends lost 0 bases and 4 bases, in that order; junction bases with no gene match: 8. The CDR3 length is 17 residues. CDR1 and CDR2 (germline): LGHNA, YNFKEQ. The CDR3 is CASSQERLAKGYNEQFF. In DNA form, the CDR3 reads TGTGCCAGCAGCCAAGAACGACTAGCGAAGGGGTACAATGAGCAGTTCTTC.

This clonotype was counted at least ten times. The chain employs TRBV18 and TRBJ2-7, with D tentatively TRBD1 (6 bases). The CDR3 loop spans 13 amino acids. The V gene lost 6 bases and the J gene lost 2 bases, with 11 bases spanning the gap. Germline lookup yields CDR1 KGHSH and CDR2 LQKENI. The CDR3 nucleotides are TGTGCCAGCTCCCGGACAGTAACCTACGAGCAGTACTTC. It is translated as CASSRTVTYEQYF.

This rearrangement joins TRBV12-3 or TRBV12-4 to TRBJ1-4, with no clear D. CDR3 length equals 14 residues. V shed 5 bases and J shed 7 bases, with 14 bases lying between them. This CDR3 reads CASSNRKRGEKLFF. The CDR3 DNA follows: TGTGCCAGCAGTAACAGAAAAAGAGGTGAAAAACTGTTTTTT.

The gene calls are TRBV6-5 and TRBJ1-1, with a tentative D call TRBD1 (5 bases). This CDR3 contains 11 residues. V gave up 9 bases and J gave up 7 bases, with 12 bases separating them. Germline V lookup: CDR1 MNHEY, CDR2 SVGAGI. The chain's CDR3 is CASTRGVEAFF. The CDR3 DNA follows: TGTGCCAGTACGCGGGGGGTTGAAGCTTTCTTT.

This clonotype has a count of ten or more. The genes are TRBV7-8 and TRBJ2-4, with D uncertain. This CDR3 has 14 amino acids. Trimming removed 5 bases from V and 5 bases from J, with 13 bases in between. Germline V gene lookup returns CDR1 SGHVS and CDR2 FQNEAQ. This CDR3 reads CASSLRFGENIQYF. The CDR3 coding sequence is TGTGCCAGCAGCCTCCGATTTGGGGAAAACATTCAGTACTTC.

This clonotype was seen repeatedly, ten times or more. The chain has TRBV7-9 and TRBJ2-5, with D tentatively TRBD1 (6 bases). CDR3 length: 13 residues. V was pared by 6 bases and J by 3 bases, with 11 bases between. Germline CDR1 is SEHNR and CDR2 is FQNEAQ (reference sequence). The CDR3 protein is CASSGWTEETQYF. CDR3 nucleotide sequence: TGTGCCAGCAGTGGGTGGACAGAAGAGACCCAGTACTTC. The variable domain in full, with the rest retrieved from reference TRBV7-9 and TRBJ2-5, is DTGVSQNPRHKITKRGQNVTFRCDPISEHNRLYWYRQTLGQGPEFLTYFQNEAQLEKSRLLSDRFSAERPKGSFSTLEIQRTEQGDSAMYLCASSGWTEETQYFGPGTRLLVL.

The chain carries TRBV27 and TRBJ2-7; possibly TRBD2 for D (6 bases). The length of the CDR3 is 15 residues. In germline, CDR1 is MNHEY, CDR2 SMNVEV (reference sequence). Trimming took off 3 bases at V and 1 base at J, with 13 bases between the two ends. In nucleotides, the CDR3 is TGTGCCAGCAGTTTTCGGCGGGACCCTTCCTACGAGCAGTACTTC. Translated, it gives CASSFRRDPSYEQYF.

V is TRBV27 and J is TRBJ2-1, with 9 bases matching TRBD2. This CDR3 contains 15 residues. Trimming at V came to 3 bases and at J to 13 bases, leaving 13 bases not matched to a gene. The germline CDR1 and CDR2 sequences are MNHEY and SMNVEV (reference sequence). CDR3 amino acids: CASSFGLAGVLRQFF. As DNA, the CDR3 is TGTGCCAGCAGTTTTGGGTTAGCGGGAGTTTTAAGACAGTTCTTC.

The sample holds a few counts of this clonotype. The chain is built from TRBV4-1 and TRBJ1-2, with no clear D. The ends were cut back, 2 bases at V and 3 bases at J, with 19 bases in the middle. The CDR3 loop spans 17 amino acids. Germline CDR1 MGHRA, CDR2 YSYEKL. CDR3 sequence: CASSQTFAGIPHYGYTF. CDR3 nucleotides: TGCGCCAGCAGCCAAACGTTCGCAGGAATCCCTCACTATGGCTACACCTTC.

The chain links TRBV7-6 to TRBJ2-1, with TRBD1 matching over 12 bases. Per the germline V gene, CDR1 is SGHVS and CDR2 is FNYEAQ. There are 16 residues in the CDR3. Trimming cost V 5 bases and J 7 bases; bases outside gene matches: 9. The CDR3 nucleotides are TGTGCCAGCAGCAAACACCCGGGACAGGGGGCAAATGAGCAGTTCTTC. Translated, it gives CASSKHPGQGANEQFF.

The table lists this clonotype with many counts. The rearrangement joins TRBV5-1 to TRBJ2-7; 12 bases fit TRBD2. There are 16 residues in the CDR3. Germline V CDR1 and CDR2: SGHRS, YFSETQ. J gave up 4 bases and V 1 base, and 6 bases lay outside the gene matches. In nucleotides, the CDR3 is TGCGCCAGCAGCTTGATTCCGGGACTAGCGGGTTACGAGCAGTACTTC. The encoded protein is CASSLIPGLAGYEQYF.

This clonotype was detected only a few times. This chain connects TRBV27 to TRBJ2-3, with TRBD2 matching 13 bases. There are 18 residues in the CDR3. The J segment lost 5 bases and the V segment lost 4 bases, leaving 12 bases of the junction unmatched. Germline V lookup: CDR1 MNHEY, CDR2 SMNVEV (reference sequence). The chain's CDR3 is CASSSTQLAGGLKDTQYF. The CDR3 nucleotides are TGTGCCAGCAGTTCCACTCAACTAGCGGGAGGGTTGAAAGATACGCAGTATTTT.

This clonotype was seen a few times. The chain has TRBV5-1 and TRBJ1-1; 10 positions match TRBD1. The CDR3 runs 15 residues. Losses at the gene ends were 4 bases for V and 4 bases for J; bases not matched to a gene: 7. Germline values: CDR1 SGHRS, CDR2 YFSETQ. The chain's CDR3 is CASSVGTGVRTEAFF. CDR3 coding DNA: TGCGCCAGCAGCGTCGGGACAGGGGTTCGCACTGAAGCTTTCTTT.

This clonotype was found a few times. V usage is TRBV7-9 and J usage is TRBJ2-4; TRBD1 aligns across 7 bases. The V segment lost 2 bases and the J segment 5 bases; nucleotides outside the gene matches: 6. CDR3 length: 15 residues. The germline V gene has CDR1 SEHNR and CDR2 FQNEAQ (reference sequence). CDR3 DNA sequence: TGTGCCAGCAGCTTATACATTCAGGGGGAAAACATTCAGTACTTC. This sequence encodes CASSLYIQGENIQYF.

This clonotype was seen more than once but under ten times. The chain carries TRBV5-1 and TRBJ2-1; 7 nucleotides line up with TRBD2. Germline V gene sequence: CDR1 SGHRS, CDR2 YFSETQ. The V gene end was trimmed by 2 bases and the J gene end by 8 bases; junction bases not matched to a gene: 16. This CDR3 has 17 amino acids. The CDR3 here is CASSFSLSRLANDEQFF. The CDR3 DNA sequence: TGCGCCAGCAGCTTCAGCCTTAGTAGACTAGCTAACGATGAGCAGTTCTTC.

Only a few counts were recorded for this clonotype. This sequence joins TRBV12-5 and TRBJ1-5; D remains ambiguous. This CDR3 has 12 residues. From germline, CDR1 is LGHNT and CDR2 FRNRAP. V was trimmed by 0 bases and J by 7 bases, leaving 4 bases between them. This CDR3 reads CASGLVGQPQHF. CDR3 sequence (DNA): TGTGCTAGTGGTTTGGTGGGGCAGCCCCAGCATTTT.